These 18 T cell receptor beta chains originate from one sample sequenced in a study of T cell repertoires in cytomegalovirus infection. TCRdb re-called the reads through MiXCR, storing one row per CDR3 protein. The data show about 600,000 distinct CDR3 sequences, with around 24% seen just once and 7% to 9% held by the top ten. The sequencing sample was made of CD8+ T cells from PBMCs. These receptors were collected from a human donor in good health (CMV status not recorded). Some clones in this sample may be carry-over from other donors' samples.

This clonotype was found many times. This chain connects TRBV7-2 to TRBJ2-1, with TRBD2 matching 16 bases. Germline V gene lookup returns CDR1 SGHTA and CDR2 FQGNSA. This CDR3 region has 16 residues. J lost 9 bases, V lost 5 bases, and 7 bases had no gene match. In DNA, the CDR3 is TGTGCCAGCAGCCGCGGGACTAGCGGGGGGGCCGGTGAGCAGTTCTTC. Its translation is CASSRGTSGGAGEQFF.

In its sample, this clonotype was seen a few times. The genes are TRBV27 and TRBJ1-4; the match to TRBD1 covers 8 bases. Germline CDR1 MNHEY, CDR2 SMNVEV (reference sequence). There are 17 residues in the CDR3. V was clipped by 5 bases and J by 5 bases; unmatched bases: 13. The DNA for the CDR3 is TGTGCCAGCAGTCCTTCACAGGGGGACCATCAAAATGAAAAACTGTTTTTT. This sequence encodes CASSPSQGDHQNEKLFF.

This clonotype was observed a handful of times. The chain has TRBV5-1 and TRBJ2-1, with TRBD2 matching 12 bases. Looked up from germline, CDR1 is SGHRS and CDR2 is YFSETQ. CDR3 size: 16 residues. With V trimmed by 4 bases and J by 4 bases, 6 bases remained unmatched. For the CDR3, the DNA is TGCGCCAGCAGCCCTAGCGGGGGGGCCAGGTACAATGAGCAGTTCTTC. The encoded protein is CASSPSGGARYNEQFF.

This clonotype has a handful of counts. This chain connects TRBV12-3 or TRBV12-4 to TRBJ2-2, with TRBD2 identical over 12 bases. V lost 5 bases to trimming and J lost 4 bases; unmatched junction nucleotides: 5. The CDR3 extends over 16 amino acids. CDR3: CASSRLAGAPTGELFF. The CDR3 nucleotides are TGTGCCAGCAGTCGACTAGCGGGGGCCCCCACCGGGGAGCTGTTTTTT.

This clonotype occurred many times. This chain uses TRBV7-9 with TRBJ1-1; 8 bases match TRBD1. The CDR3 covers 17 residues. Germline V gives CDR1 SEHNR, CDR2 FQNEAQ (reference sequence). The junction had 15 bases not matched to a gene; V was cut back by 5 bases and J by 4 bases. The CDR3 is CASSPRTGRGKGTEAFF. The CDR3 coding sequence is TGTGCCAGCAGCCCACGGACAGGGAGAGGCAAGGGCACTGAAGCTTTCTTT.

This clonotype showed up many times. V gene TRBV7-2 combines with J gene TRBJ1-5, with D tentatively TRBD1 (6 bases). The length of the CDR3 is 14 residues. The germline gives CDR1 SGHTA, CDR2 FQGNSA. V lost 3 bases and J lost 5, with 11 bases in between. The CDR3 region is CASSFFGGHQPQHF. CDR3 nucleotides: TGTGCCAGCAGCTTTTTCGGGGGGCATCAGCCCCAGCATTTT.

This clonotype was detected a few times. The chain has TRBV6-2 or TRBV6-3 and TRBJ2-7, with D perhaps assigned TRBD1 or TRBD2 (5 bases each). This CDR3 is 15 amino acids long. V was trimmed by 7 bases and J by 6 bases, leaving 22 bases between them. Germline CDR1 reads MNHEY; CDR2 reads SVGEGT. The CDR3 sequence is CASTNPEAGRFEQYV. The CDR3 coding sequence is TGTGCCAGCACAAATCCCGAGGCAGGGAGATTCGAGCAGTACGTC.

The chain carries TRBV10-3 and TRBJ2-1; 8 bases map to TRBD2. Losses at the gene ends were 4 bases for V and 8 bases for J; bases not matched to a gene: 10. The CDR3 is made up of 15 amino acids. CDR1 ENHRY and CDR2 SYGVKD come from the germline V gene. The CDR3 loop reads CAISGLGGGRDEQFF. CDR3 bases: TGTGCCATCAGTGGTCTGGGCGGGGGGCGGGATGAGCAGTTCTTC.

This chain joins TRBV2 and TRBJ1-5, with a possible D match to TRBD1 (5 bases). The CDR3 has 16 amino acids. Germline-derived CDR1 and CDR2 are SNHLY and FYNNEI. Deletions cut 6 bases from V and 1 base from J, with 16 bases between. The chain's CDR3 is CASSIRGGGSNQPQHF. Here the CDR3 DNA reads TGTGCCAGCAGCATAAGGGGCGGGGGGAGCAATCAGCCCCAGCATTTT.

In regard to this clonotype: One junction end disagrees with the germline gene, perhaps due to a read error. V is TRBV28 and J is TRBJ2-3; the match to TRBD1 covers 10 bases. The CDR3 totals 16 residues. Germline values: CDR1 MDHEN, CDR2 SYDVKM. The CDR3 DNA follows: TGTGCCAACAGTGCCCCGACAGGGGGCGTCACAGATACGCAGTATTTT. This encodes CANSAPTGGVTDTQYF.

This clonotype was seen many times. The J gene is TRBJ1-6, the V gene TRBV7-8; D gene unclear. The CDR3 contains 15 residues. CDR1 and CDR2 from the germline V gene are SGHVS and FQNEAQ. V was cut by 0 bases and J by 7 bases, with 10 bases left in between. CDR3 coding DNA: TGTGCCAGCAGCTTAGCGGGCCAGGCCAATTCACCCCTCCACTTT. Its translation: CASSLAGQANSPLHF.

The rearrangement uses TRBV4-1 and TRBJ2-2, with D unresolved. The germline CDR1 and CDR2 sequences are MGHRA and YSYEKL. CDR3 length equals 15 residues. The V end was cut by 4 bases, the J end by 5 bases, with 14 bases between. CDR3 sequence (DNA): TGCGCCAGCAGCCTCCCCGTACGGAATACCGGGGAGCTGTTTTTT. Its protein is CASSLPVRNTGELFF.

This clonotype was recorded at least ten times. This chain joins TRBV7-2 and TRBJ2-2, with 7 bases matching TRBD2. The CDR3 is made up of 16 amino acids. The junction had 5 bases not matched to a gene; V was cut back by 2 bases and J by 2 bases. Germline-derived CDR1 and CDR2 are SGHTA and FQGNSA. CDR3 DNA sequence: TGTGCCAGCAGCTTACCGGGCGGGGGAAACACCGGGGAGCTGTTTTTT. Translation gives CASSLPGGGNTGELFF.

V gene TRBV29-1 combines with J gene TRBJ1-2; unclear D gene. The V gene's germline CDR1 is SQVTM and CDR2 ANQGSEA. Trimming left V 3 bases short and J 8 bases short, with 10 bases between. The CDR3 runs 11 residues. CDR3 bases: TGCAGCGTTGATGCGCGGCACGGCTACACCTTC. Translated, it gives CSVDARHGYTF.

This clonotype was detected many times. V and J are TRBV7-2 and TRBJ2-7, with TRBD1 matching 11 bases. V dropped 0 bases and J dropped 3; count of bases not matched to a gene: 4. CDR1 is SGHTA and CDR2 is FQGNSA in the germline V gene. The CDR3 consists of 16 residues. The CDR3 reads CASSLARDRGSYEQYF. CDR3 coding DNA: TGTGCCAGCAGCTTAGCCCGGGACAGGGGGAGCTACGAGCAGTACTTC.

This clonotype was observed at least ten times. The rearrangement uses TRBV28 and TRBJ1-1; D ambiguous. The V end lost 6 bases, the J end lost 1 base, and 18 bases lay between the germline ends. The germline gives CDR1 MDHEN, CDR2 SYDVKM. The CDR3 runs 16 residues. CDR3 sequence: CASSPKGLRANTEAFF. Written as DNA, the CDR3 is TGTGCCAGCAGCCCTAAAGGACTGAGAGCGAACACTGAAGCTTTCTTT.

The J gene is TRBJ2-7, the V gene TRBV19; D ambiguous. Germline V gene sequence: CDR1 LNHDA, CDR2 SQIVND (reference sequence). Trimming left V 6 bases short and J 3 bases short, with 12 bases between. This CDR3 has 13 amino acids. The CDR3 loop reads CASRGEPYYEQYF. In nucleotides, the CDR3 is TGTGCCAGTAGGGGCGAGCCATACTACGAGCAGTACTTC.

The CDR3 spells CASSQVGFTDTQYF. The CDR3 coding sequence is TGCGCCAGCAGCCAAGTTGGTTTCACAGATACGCAGTATTTT. The genes are TRBV4-1 and TRBJ2-3; no clear D. The CDR3 has 14 amino acids. The V end lost 1 base, the J end lost 2 bases, and 7 bases lay between the germline ends. The V gene's germline CDR1 is MGHRA and CDR2 YSYEKL.